Reported below is one T cell receptor beta chain. These data are taken from a study of CD8 T cells in Susac syndrome. RNA totalling roughly 0.45 to 1 ug underwent reverse transcription with random hexamers. TCRdb re-called the immunoSEQ multiplex PCR reads with MiXCR, one entry per CDR3 protein. Altogether under 250,000 distinct CDR3 sequences are present, 93% being singletons, with the ten largest covering 0.065% to 0.075%. V lost 0 bases and J lost 4, with 16 bases in between. CDR1 and CDR2 from the germline V gene are SGHRS and YFSETQ. This CDR3 has 16 amino acids. The gene calls are TRBV5-1 and TRBJ1-1, with D possibly being TRBD1 (5 bases). The sequence was collected from a human donor with multiple sclerosis. Material for sequencing was CD4+ T cells from PBMCs. CDR3 in DNA: TGCGCCAGCAGCTTGGGGTCTAGGGGTACCGGCACTGAAGCTTTCTTT. This translates into CASSLGSRGTGTEAFF. Looking up the rest from reference TRBV5-1 and TRBJ1-1 gives the full variable domain: KAGVTQTPRYLIKTRGQQVTLSCSPISGHRSVSWYQQTPGQGLQFLFEYFSETQRNKGNFPGRFSGRQFSNSRSEMNVSTLELGDSALYLCASSLGSRGTGTEAFFGQGTRLTVV.